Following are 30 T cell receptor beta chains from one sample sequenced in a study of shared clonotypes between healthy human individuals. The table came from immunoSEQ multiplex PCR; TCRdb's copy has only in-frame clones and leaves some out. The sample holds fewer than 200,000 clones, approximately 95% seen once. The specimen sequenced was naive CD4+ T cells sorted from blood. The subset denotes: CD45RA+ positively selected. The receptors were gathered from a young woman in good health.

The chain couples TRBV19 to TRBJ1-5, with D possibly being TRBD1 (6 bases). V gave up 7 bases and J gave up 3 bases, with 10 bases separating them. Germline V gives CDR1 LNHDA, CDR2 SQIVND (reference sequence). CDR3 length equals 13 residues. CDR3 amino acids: CASNDRINQPQHF. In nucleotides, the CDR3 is TGTGCCAGTAACGACAGGATCAATCAGCCCCAGCATTTT.

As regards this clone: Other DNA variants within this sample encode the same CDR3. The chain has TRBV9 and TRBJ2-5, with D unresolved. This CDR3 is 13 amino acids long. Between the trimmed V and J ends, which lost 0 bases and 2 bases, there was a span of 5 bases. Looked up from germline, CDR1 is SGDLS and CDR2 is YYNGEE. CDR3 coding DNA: TGTGCCAGCAGCGTAGTCCCGCAAGAGACCCAGTACTTC. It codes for CASSVVPQETQYF. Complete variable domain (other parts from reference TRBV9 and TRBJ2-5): DSGVTQTPKHLITATGQRVTLRCSPRSGDLSVYWYQQSLDQGLQFLIQYYNGEERAKGNILERFSAQQFPDLHSELNLSSLELGDSALYFCASSVVPQETQYFGPGTRLLVL.

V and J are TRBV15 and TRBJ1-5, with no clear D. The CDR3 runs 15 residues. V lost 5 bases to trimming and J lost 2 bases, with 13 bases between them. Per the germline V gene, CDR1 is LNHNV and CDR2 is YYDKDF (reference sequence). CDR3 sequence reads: CATSLLFSGNQPQHF. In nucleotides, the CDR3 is TGTGCCACCAGCTTGCTGTTTTCGGGCAATCAGCCCCAGCATTTT.

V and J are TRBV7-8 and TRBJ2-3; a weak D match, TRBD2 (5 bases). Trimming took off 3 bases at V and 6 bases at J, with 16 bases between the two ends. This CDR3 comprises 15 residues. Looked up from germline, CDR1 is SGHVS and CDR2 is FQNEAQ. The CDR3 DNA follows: TGTGCCAGCAGCTTTGAGGAGCGGCCGATTGATACGCAGTATTTT. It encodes CASSFEERPIDTQYF.

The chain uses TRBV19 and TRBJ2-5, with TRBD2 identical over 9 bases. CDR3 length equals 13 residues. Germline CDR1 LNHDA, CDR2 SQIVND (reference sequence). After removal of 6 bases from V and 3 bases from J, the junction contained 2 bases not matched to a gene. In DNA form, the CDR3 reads TGTGCCAGTAGGACTAGCGGAGAAGAGACCCAGTACTTC. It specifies CASRTSGEETQYF.

The CDR3 coding sequence is TGTGCCAGCAGCTTGGGACAGGGGGTCTACGAGCAGTACTTC. It encodes CASSLGQGVYEQYF. The chain links TRBV5-8 to TRBJ2-7; 9 bases are a match to TRBD1. V lost 0 bases and J lost 3; bases outside the gene matches: 1. Germline V gene data show CDR1 as SGHTS and CDR2 as YDEGEE. The CDR3 covers 14 residues.

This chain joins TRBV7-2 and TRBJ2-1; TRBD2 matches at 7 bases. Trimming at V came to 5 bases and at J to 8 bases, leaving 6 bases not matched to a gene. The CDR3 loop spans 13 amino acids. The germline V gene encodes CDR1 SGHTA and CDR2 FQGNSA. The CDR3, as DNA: TGTGCCAGCAGCCCGGCTAGCGGCTATGAGCAGTTCTTC. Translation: CASSPASGYEQFF. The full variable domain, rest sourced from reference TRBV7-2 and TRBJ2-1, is GAGVSQSPSNKVTEKGKDVELRCDPISGHTALYWYRQSLGQGLEFLIYFQGNSAPDKSGLPSDRFSAERTGGSVSTLTIQRTQQEDSAVYLCASSPASGYEQFFGPGTRLTVL.

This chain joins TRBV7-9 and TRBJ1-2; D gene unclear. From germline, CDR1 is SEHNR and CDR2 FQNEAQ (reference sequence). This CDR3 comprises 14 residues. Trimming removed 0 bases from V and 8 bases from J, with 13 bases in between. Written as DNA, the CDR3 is TGTGCCAGCAGCTTAGCAGCAGAAGGCAAAGGCTACACCTTC. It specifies CASSLAAEGKGYTF.

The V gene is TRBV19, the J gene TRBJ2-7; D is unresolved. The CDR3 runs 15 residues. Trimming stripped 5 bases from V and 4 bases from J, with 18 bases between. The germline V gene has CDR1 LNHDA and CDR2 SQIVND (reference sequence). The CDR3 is CASSPTIRPPYEQYF. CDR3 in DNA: TGTGCCAGTAGTCCGACGATACGACCCCCTTACGAGCAGTACTTC.

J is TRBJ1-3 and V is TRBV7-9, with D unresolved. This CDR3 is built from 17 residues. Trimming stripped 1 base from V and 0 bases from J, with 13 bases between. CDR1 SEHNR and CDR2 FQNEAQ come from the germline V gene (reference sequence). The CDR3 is CASSLVVGRVSGNTIYF. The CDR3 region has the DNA TGTGCCAGCAGCTTAGTTGTGGGAAGGGTCTCTGGAAACACCATATATTTT.

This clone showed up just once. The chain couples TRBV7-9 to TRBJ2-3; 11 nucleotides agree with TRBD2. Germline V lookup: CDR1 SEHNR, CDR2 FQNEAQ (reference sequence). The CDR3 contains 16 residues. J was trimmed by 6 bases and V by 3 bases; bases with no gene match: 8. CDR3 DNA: TGTGCCAGCAGCTTTTTAGCGGGAGGGCCCTCGGATACGCAGTATTTT. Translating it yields CASSFLAGGPSDTQYF.

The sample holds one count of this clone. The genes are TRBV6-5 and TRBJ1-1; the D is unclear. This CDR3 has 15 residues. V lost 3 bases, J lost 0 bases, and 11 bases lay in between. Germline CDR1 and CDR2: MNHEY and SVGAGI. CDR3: CASSYVNSMNTEAFF. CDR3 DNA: TGTGCCAGCAGTTATGTCAACAGCATGAACACTGAAGCTTTCTTT.

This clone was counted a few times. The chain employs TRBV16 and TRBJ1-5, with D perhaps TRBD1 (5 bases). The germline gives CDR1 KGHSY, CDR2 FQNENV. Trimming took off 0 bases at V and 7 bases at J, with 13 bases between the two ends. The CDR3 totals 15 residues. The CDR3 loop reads CASSQSVQGGQPQHF. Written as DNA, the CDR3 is TGTGCCAGCAGCCAATCAGTCCAGGGAGGACAGCCCCAGCATTTT.

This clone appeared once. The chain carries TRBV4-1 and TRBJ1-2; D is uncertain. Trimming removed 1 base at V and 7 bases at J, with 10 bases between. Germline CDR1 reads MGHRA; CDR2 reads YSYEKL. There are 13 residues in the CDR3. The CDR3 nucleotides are TGCGCCAGCAGCCAAGGGGCTCTCCCTGGCTACACCTTC. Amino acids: CASSQGALPGYTF.

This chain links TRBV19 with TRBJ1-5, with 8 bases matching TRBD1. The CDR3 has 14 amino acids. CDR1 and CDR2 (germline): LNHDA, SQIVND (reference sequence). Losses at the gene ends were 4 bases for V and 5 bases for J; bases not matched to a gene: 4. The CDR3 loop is CASSNGQGDQPQHF. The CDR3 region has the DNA TGTGCCAGTAGTAACGGACAGGGCGATCAGCCCCAGCATTTT.

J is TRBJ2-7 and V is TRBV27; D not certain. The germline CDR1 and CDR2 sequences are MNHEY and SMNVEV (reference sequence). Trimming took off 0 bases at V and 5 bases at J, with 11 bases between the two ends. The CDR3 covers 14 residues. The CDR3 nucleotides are TGTGCCAGCAGTTTATCGCCTAGTACGCACGAGCAGTACTTC. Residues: CASSLSPSTHEQYF.

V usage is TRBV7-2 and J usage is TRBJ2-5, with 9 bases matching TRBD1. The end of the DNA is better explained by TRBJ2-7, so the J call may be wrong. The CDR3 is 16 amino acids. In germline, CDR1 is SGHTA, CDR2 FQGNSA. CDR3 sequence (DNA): TGTGCCAGCAGCTTAGGAACAGGGGGCGCCTTGGACGAGCAGTACTTC. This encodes CASSLGTGGALDEQYF.

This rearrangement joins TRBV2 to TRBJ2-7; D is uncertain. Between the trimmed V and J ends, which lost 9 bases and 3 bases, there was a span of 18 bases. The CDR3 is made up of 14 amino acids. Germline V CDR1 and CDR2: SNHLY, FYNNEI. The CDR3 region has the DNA TGTGCCAGTTACTTGGTAATGAAAGACTACGAGCAGTACTTC. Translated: CASYLVMKDYEQYF.

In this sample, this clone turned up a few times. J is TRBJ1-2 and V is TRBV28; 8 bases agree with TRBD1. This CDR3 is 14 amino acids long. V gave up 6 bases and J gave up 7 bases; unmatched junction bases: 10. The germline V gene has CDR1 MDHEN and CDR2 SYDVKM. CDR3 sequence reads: CASSLGQGLVGYTF. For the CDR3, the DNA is TGTGCCAGCAGCCTAGGACAGGGATTAGTTGGCTACACCTTC.

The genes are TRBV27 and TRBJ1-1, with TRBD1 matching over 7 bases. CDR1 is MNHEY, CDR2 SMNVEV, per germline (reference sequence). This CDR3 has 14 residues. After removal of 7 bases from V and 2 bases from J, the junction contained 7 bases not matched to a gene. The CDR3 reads CASNQGGLNTEAFF. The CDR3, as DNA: TGTGCCAGCAATCAAGGGGGCCTAAACACTGAAGCTTTCTTT.

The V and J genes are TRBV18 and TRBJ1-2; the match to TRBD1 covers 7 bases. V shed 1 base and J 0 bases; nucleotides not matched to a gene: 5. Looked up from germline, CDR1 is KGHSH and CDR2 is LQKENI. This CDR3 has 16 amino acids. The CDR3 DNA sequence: TGTGCCAGCTCACCACTTGGGACAGACACTAACTATGGCTACACCTTC. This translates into CASSPLGTDTNYGYTF.

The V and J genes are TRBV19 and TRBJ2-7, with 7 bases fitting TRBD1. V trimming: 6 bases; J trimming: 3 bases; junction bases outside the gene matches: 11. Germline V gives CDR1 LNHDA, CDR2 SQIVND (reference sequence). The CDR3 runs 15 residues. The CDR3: CASSRGGDSFYEQYF. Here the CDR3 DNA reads TGTGCCAGTAGCAGGGGTGGGGACAGCTTCTACGAGCAGTACTTC.

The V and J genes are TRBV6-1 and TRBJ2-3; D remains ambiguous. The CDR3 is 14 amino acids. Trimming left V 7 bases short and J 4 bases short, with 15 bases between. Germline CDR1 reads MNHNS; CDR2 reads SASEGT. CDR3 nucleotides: TGTGCCAGCAATGTTATGGGAAGGGCAGATACGCAGTATTTT. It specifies CASNVMGRADTQYF.

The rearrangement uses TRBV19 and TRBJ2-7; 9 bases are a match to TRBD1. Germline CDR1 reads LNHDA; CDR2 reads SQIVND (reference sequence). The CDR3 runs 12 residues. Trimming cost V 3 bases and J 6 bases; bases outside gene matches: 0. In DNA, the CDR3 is TGTGCCAGTAGTATGACAGGGGGCGAGCAGTACTTC. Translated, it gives CASSMTGGEQYF. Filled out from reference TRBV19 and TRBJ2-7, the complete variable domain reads DGGITQSPKYLFRKEGQNVTLSCEQNLNHDAMYWYRQDPGQGLRLIYYSQIVNDFQKGDIAEGYSVSREKKESFPLTVTSAQKNPTAFYLCASSMTGGEQYFGPGTRLTVT.

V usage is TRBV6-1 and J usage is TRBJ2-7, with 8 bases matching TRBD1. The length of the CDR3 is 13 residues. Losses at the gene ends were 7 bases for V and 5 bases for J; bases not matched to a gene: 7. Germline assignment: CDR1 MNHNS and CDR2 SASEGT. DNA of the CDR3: TGTGCCAGCACTTTCGGACAGGGAGACGAGCAGTACTTC. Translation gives CASTFGQGDEQYF.

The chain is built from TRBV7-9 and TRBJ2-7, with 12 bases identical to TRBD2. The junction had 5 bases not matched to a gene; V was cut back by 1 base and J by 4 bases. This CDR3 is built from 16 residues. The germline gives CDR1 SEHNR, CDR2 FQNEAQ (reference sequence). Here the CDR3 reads CASSLVGLAGRYEQYF. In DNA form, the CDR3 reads TGTGCCAGCAGCTTAGTCGGACTAGCGGGAAGGTACGAGCAGTACTTC.

In DNA form, the CDR3 reads TGTGCCAGCAGTGAAAGCGAGGGGTATGGCTACACCTTC. Its protein product is CASSESEGYGYTF. This sequence joins TRBV6-1 and TRBJ1-2, with D possibly matching TRBD1 (5 bases). The CDR3 has 13 amino acids. V lost 2 bases and J lost 5, with 9 bases in between. Germline V gene data show CDR1 as MNHNS and CDR2 as SASEGT.

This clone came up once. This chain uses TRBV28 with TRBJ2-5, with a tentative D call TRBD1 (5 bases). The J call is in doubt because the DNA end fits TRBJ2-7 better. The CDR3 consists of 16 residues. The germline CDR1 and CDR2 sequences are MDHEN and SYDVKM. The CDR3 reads CASRYRYSSPSYEQYF. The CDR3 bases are TGTGCCAGCAGGTACAGGTATTCCTCCCCTTCCTACGAGCAGTACTTC.

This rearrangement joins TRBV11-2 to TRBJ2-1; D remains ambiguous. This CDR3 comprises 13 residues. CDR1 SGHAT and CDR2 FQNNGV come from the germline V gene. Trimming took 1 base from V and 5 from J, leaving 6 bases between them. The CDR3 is CASSLVRDNEQFF. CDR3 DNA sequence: TGTGCCAGCAGCTTAGTACGAGACAATGAGCAGTTCTTC.

CDR3 nucleotides: TGTGCCTGGAGTGTGCCCGGAGGCCCGTACGAGCAGTACTTC. It yields the protein CAWSVPGGPYEQYF. The chain employs TRBV30 and TRBJ2-7; D might be TRBD2 (5 bases). The CDR3 loop spans 14 amino acids. V was shortened by 0 bases and J by 4 bases, with 13 bases between the two germline ends. Germline assignment: CDR1 GTSNPN and CDR2 SVGIG (reference sequence).